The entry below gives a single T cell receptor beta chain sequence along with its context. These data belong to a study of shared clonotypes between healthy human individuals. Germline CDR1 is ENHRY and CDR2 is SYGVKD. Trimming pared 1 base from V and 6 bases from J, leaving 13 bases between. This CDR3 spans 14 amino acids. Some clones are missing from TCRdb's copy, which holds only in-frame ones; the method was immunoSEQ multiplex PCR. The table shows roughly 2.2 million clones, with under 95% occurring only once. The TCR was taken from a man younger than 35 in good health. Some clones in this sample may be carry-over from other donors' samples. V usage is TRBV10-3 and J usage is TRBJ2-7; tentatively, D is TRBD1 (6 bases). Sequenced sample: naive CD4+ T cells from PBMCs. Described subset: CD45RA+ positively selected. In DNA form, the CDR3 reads TGTGCCATCAGTGAGTTCGGACAGCTTCCCGAGCAGTACTTC. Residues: CAISEFGQLPEQYF.